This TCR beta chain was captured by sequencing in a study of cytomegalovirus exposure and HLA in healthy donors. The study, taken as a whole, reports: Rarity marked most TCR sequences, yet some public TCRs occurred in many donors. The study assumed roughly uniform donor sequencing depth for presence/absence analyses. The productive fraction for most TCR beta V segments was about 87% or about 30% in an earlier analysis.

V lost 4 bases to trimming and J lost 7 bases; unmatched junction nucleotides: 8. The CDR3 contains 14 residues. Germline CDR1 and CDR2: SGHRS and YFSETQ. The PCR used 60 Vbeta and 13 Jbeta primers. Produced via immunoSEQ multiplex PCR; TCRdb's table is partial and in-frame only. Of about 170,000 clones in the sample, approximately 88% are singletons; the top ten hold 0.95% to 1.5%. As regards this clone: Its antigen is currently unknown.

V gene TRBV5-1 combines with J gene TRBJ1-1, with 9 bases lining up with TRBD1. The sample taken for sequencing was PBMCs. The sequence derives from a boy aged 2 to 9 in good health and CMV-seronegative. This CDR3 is CASSVIQGASEAFF. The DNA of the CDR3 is TGCGCCAGCAGCGTCATACAGGGGGCCAGTGAAGCTTTCTTT.